This passage covers 5 T cell receptor beta chains from one sample sequenced in a study of vaccination effects on CD4 cells after COVID-19. Which antigens these TCRs recognize remains unknown. Following 10 days of culture, CD4+ T cells were isolated. Two-dose BNT162b2 or mRNA-1273 vaccination was given to participants. Here immunoSEQ multiplex PCR was the method, and the copy in TCRdb shows in-frame clones only, minus some. The sample has about 9,700 clones; about 75% are singletons. The starting material was CD4+ T cells from PBMCs cultured without peptide, obtained after COVID-19 vaccination. Receptor source: a human donor who received a COVID-19 vaccine.

This rearrangement joins TRBV29-1 to TRBJ2-7; D not resolved. From germline, CDR1 is SQVTM and CDR2 ANQGSEA. Trimming stripped 6 bases from V and 1 base from J, with 13 bases between. The length of the CDR3 is 13 residues. CDR3 DNA sequence: TGCAGCGTCGCCAGTATAATATCCTACGAGCAGTACTTC. Residues: CSVASIISYEQYF.

This clone occurred once. The chain employs TRBV24-1 and TRBJ1-1; D not resolved. The ends were cut back, 0 bases at V and 0 bases at J, with 7 bases in the middle. The CDR3 runs 15 residues. CDR1 and CDR2 (germline): KGHDR, SFDVKD. CDR3 in amino acids: CATSDLKTMNTEAFF. The CDR3 nucleotides are TGTGCCACCAGTGATTTGAAAACCATGAACACTGAAGCTTTCTTT.

The chain recombines TRBV5-5 with TRBJ2-5, with TRBD2 matching over 13 bases. Germline assignment: CDR1 SGHKS and CDR2 YYEKEE (reference sequence). The CDR3 covers 18 residues. V trimming: 1 base; J trimming: 4 bases; junction bases outside the gene matches: 10. CDR3 bases: TGTGCCAGCAGCTTGCCCTTATTACTAGCGGGAGGGCCAGAGACCCAGTACTTC. Translated, it gives CASSLPLLLAGGPETQYF.

The chain has TRBV7-9 and TRBJ2-5; D is perhaps TRBD1 or TRBD2 (5 bases each). Germline CDR1 and CDR2: SEHNR and FQNEAQ (reference sequence). The CDR3 extends over 15 amino acids. Deletions cut 4 bases from V and 4 bases from J, with 16 bases between. In nucleotides, the CDR3 is TGTGCCAGCAGCTCCGGAGAGGGGCGGGTAGAGACCCAGTACTTC. Amino acid sequence: CASSSGEGRVETQYF.

The J gene is TRBJ1-2, the V gene TRBV4-2; 12 positions agree with TRBD1. The CDR3 contains 15 residues. After removal of 4 bases from V and 5 bases from J, the junction contained 5 bases not matched to a gene. From germline, CDR1 is LGHNA and CDR2 YNFKEQ. CDR3 nucleotides: TGTGCCAGCAGCCCGGGACAGGGGGCGAAATATGGCTACACCTTC. Translated: CASSPGQGAKYGYTF.